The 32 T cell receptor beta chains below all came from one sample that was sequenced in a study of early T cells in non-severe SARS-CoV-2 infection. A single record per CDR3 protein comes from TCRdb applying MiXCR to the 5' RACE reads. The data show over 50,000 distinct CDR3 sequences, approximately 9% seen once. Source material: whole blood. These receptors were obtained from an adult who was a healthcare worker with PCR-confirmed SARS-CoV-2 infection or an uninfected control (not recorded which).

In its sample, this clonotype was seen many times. The chain's CDR3 is CASSEDGTGIFSPLHF. CDR3 nucleotide sequence: TGTGCCAGCAGTGAAGACGGGACAGGGATATTTTCACCCCTCCACTTT. The V gene is TRBV6-1, the J gene TRBJ1-6, with 9 bases identical to TRBD1. J gave up 9 bases and V 1 base, and 7 bases lay outside the gene matches. CDR3 length: 16 amino acids. Per the germline V gene, CDR1 is MNHNS and CDR2 is SASEGT.

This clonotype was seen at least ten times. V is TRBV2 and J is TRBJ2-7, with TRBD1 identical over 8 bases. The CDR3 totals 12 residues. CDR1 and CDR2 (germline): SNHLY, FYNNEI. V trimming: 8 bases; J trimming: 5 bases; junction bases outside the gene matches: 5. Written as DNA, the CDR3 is TGTGCCAGCCAAGACAGGGGCAACGAGCAGTACGTC. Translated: CASQDRGNEQYV.

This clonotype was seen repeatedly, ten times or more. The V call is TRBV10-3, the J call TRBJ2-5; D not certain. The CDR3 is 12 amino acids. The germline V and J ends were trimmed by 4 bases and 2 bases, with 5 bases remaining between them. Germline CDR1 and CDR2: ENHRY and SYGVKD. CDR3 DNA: TGTGCCATCAGTGGACGGCAAGAGACCCAGTACTTC. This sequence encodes CAISGRQETQYF.

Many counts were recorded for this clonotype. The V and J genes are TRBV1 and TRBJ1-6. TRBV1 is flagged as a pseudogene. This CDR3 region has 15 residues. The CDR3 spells CTSSHLQGGNSPLHF. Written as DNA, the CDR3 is TGCACCAGCAGCCATCTCCAGGGAGGTAATTCACCCCTCCACTTT.

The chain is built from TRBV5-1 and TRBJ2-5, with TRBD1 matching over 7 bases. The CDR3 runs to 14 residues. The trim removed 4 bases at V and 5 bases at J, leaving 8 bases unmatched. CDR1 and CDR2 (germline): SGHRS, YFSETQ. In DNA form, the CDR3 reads TGCGCCAGCAGCCAGGGACAGAATAGGGAGACCCAGTACTTC. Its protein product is CASSQGQNRETQYF.

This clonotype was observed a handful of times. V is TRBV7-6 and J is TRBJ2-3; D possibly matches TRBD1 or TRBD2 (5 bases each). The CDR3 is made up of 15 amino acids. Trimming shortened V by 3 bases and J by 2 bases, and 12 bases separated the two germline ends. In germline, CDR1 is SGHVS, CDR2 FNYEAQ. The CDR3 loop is CASSLLGPDTDTQYF. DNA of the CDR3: TGTGCCAGCAGCTTGCTGGGACCCGACACAGATACGCAGTATTTT.

The CDR3 DNA reads as TGTGCCAGCAGCTATGGACAGAACTATGGCTACACCTTC. Its protein product is CASSYGQNYGYTF. The genes are TRBV7-9 and TRBJ1-2; D perhaps matches TRBD1 (6 bases). The ends were cut back, 4 bases at V and 2 bases at J, with 8 bases in the middle. This CDR3 has 13 residues. Germline assignment: CDR1 SEHNR and CDR2 FQNEAQ (reference sequence).

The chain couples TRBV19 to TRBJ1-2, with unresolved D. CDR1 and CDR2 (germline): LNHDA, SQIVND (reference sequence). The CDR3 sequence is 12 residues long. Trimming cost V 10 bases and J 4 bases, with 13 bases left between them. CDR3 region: CATGRDLYGYTF. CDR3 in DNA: TGTGCCACCGGAAGGGATCTCTATGGCTACACCTTC.

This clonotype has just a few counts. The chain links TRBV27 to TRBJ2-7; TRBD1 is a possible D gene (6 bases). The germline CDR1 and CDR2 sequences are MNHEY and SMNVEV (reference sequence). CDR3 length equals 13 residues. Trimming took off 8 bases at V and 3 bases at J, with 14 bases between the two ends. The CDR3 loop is CASRRQDSYEQYV. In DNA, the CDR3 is TGTGCCAGCCGACGCCAGGACAGCTACGAGCAGTACGTC.

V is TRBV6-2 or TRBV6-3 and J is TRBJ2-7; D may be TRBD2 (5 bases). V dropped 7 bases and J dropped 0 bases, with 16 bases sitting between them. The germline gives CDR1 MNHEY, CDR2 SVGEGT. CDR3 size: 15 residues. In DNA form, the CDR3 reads TGTGCCAGCAATTCGGCGGGTACCCACTCCTACGAGCAGTACGTC. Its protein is CASNSAGTHSYEQYV.

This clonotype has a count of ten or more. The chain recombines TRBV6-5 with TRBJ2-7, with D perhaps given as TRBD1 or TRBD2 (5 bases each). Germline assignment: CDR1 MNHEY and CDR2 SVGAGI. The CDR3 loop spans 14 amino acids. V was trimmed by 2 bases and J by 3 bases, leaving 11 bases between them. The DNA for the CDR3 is TGTGCCAGCAGTTACCGGGGACCGATCTACGAGCAGTACGTC. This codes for CASSYRGPIYEQYV.

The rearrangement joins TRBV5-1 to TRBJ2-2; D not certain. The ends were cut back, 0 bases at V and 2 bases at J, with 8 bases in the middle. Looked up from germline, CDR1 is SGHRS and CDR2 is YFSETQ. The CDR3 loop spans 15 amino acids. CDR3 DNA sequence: TGCGCCAGCAGCTTGGGACGGATTAACACCGGGGAGCTGTTTTTT. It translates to CASSLGRINTGELFF. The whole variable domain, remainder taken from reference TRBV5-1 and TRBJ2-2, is KAGVTQTPRYLIKTRGQQVTLSCSPISGHRSVSWYQQTPGQGLQFLFEYFSETQRNKGNFPGRFSGRQFSNSRSEMNVSTLELGDSALYLCASSLGRINTGELFFGEGSRLTVL.

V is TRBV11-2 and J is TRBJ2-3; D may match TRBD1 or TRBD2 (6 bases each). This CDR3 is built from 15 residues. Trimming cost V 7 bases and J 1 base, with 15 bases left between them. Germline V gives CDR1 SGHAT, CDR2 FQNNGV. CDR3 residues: CASTFMGGRTDTQYF. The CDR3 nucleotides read TGTGCCAGCACCTTTATGGGGGGCCGCACAGATACGCAGTATTTT.

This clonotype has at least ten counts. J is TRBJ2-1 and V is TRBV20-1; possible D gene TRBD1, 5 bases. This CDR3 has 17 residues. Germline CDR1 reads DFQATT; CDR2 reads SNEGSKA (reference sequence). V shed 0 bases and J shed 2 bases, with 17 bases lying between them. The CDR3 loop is CSARDSGHLVTYNEQFF. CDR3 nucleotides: TGCAGTGCTAGAGATTCCGGACATCTCGTTACCTACAATGAGCAGTTCTTC.

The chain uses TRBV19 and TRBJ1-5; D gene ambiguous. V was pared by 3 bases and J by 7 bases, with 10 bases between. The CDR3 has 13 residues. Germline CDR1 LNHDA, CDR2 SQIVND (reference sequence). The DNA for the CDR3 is TGTGCCAGTAGTATCTCGGGAATCCAGCCCCAGCATTTT. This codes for CASSISGIQPQHF.

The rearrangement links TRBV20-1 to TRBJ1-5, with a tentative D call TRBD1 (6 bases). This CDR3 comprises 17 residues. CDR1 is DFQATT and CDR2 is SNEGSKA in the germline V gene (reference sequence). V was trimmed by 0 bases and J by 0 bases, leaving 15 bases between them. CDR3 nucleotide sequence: TGCAGTGCTAGAGAAGGGGCAGGGGAGTTTAGCAATCAGCCCCAGCATTTT. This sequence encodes CSAREGAGEFSNQPQHF.

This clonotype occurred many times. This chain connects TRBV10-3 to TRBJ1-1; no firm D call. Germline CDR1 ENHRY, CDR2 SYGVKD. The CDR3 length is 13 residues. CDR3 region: CVAREGINTEAFF. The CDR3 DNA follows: TGTGTCGCAAGGGAGGGAATAAACACTGAAGCTTTCTTT.

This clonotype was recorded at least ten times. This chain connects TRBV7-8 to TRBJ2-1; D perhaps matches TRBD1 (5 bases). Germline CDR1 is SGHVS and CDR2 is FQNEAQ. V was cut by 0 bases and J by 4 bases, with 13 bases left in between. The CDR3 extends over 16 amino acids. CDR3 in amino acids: CASSLAPRVRYNEQFF. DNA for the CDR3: TGTGCCAGCAGCTTAGCGCCCAGGGTAAGGTACAATGAGCAGTTCTTC.

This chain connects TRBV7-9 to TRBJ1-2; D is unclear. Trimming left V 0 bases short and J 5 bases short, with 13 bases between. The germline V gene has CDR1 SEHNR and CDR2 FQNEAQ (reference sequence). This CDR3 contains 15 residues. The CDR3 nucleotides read TGTGCCAGCAGCTTAGCAAGAACTGCTAGATATGGCTACACCTTC. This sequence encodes CASSLARTARYGYTF.

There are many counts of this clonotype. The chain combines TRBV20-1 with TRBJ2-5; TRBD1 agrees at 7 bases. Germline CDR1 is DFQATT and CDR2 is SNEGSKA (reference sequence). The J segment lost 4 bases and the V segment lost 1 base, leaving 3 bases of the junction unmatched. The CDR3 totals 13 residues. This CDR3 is CSARVPGGETQYF. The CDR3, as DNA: TGCAGTGCTAGAGTCCCAGGGGGAGAGACCCAGTACTTC.

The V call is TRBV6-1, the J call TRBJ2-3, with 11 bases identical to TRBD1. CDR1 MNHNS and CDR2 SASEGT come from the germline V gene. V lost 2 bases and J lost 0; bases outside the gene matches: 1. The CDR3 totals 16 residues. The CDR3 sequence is CASSERDRGSTDTQYF. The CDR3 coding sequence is TGTGCCAGCAGTGAAAGGGACAGGGGGAGCACAGATACGCAGTATTTT.

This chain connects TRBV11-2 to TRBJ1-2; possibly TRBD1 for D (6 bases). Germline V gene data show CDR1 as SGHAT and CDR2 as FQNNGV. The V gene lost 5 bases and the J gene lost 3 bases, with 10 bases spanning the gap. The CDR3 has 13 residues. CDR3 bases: TGTGCCAGCAGCCGGGGGCGAGACTATGGCTACACCTTC. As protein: CASSRGRDYGYTF.

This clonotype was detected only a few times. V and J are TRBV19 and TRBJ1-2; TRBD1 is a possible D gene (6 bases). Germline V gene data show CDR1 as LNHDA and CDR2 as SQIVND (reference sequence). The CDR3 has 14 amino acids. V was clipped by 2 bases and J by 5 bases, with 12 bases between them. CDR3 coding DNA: TGTGCCAGTAGTATAAGCAGGGGAGAGTATGGCTACACCTTC. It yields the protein CASSISRGEYGYTF. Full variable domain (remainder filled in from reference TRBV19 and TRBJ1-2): DGGITQSPKYLFRKEGQNVTLSCEQNLNHDAMYWYRQDPGQGLRLIYYSQIVNDFQKGDIAEGYSVSREKKESFPLTVTSAQKNPTAFYLCASSISRGEYGYTFGSGTRLTVV.

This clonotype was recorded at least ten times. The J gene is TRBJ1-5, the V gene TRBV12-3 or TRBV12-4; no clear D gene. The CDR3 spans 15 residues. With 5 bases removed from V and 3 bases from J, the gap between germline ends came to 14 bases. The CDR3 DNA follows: TGTGCCAGCAGTCTGGGTGGGCAGATCAATCAGCCCCAGCATTTT. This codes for CASSLGGQINQPQHF.

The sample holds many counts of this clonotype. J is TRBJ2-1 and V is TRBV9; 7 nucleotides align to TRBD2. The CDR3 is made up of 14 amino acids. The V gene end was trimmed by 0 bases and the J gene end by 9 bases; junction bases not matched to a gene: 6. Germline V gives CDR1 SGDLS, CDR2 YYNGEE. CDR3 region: CASSVVSGVGEQFF. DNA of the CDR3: TGTGCCAGCAGCGTAGTGAGCGGGGTTGGTGAGCAGTTCTTC.

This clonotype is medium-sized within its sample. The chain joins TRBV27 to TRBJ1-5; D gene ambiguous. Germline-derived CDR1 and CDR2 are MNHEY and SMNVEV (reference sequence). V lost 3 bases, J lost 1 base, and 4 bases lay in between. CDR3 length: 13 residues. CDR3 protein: CASSFLSNQPQHF. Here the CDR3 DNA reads TGTGCCAGCAGTTTTTTGAGCAATCAGCCCCAGCATTTT.

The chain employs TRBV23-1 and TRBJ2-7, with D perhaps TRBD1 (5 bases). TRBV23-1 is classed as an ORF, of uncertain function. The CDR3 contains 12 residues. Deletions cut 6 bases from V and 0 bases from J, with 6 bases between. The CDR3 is CASRQGSYEQYV. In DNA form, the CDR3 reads TGCGCCAGCAGGCAGGGCTCCTACGAGCAGTACGTC.

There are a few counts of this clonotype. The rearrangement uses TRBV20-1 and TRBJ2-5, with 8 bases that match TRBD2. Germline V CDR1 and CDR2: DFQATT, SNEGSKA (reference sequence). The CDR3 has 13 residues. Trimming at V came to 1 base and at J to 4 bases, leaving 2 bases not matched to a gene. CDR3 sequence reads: CSARGLAGETQYF. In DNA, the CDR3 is TGCAGTGCTAGAGGGCTAGCGGGAGAGACCCAGTACTTC.

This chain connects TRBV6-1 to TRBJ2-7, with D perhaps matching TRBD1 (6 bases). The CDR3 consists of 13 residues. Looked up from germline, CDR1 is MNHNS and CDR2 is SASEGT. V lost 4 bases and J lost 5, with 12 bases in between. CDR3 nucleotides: TGTGCCAGCAGTGGGCAGGGGAGCCACGAGCAGTACGTC. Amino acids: CASSGQGSHEQYV.

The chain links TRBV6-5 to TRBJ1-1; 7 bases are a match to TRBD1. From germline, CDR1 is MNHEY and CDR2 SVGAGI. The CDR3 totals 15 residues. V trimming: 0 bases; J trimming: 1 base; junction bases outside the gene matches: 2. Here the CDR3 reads CASSYSYRGNTEAFF. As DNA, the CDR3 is TGTGCCAGCAGTTACTCGTACAGGGGGAACACTGAAGCTTTCTTT.

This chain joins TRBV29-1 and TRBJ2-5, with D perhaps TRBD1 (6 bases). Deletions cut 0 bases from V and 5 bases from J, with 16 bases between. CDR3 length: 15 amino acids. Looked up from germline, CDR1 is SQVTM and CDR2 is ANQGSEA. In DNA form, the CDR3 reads TGCAGCGTTGAAGATCCGGTTAACAGGGTGGAGACCCAGTACTTC. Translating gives CSVEDPVNRVETQYF. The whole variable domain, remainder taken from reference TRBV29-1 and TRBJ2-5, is SAVISQKPSRDICQRGTSLTIQCQVDSQVTMMFWYRQQPGQSLTLIATANQGSEATYESGFVIDKFPISRPNLTFSTLTVSNMSPEDSSIYLCSVEDPVNRVETQYFGPGTRLLVL.

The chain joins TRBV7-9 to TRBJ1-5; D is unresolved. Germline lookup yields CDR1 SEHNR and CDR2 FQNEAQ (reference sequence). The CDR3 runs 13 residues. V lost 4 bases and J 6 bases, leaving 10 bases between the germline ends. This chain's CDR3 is CASSSSSTQPQHF. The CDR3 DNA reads TGTGCCAGCAGCTCATCCTCTACTCAGCCCCAGCATTTT.